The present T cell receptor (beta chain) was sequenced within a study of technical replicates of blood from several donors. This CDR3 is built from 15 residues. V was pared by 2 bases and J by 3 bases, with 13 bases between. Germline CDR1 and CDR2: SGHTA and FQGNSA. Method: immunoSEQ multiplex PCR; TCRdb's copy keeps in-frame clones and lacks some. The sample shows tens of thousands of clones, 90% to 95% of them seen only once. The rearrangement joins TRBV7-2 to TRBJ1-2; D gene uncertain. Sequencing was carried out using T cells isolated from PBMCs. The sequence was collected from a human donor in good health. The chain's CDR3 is CASSLKTELYYGYTF. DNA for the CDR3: TGTGCCAGCAGCTTAAAAACAGAATTATACTATGGCTACACCTTC.